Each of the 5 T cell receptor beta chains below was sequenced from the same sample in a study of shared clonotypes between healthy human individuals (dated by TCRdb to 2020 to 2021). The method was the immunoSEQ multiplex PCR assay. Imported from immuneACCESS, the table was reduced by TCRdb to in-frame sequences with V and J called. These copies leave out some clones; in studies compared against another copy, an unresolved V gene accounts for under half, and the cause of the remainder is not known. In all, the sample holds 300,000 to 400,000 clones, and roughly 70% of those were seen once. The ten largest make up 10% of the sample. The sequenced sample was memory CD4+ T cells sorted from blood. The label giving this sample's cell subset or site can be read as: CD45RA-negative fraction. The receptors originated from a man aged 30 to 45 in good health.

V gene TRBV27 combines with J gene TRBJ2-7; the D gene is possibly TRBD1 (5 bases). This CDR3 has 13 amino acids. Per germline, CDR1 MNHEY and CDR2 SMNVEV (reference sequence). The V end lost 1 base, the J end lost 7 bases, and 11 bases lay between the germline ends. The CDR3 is CASSLWGAGEQYF. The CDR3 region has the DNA TGTGCCAGCAGTTTATGGGGCGCCGGGGAGCAGTACTTC.

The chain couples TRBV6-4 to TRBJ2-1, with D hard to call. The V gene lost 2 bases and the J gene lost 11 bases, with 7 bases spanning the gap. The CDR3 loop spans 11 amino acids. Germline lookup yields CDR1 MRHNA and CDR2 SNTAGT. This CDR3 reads CASSDGVKQFF. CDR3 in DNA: TGTGCCAGCAGTGACGGGGTGAAGCAGTTCTTC.

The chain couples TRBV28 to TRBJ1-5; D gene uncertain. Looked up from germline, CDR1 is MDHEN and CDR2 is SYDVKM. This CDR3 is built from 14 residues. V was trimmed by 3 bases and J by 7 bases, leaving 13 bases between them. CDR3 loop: CASSLTPIAQPQHF. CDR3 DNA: TGTGCCAGCAGTTTGACACCGATCGCACAGCCCCAGCATTTT.

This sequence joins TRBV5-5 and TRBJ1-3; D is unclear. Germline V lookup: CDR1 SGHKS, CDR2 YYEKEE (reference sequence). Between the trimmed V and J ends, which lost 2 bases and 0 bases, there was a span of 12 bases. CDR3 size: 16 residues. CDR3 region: CASSFADTSSGNTIYF. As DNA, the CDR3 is TGTGCCAGCAGCTTCGCAGATACGAGCTCTGGAAACACCATATATTTT.

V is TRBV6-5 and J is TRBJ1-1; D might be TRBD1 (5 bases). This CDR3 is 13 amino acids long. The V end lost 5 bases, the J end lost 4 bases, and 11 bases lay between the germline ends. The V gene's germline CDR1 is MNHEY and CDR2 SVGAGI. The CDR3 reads CASSNGATTEAFF. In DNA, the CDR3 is TGTGCCAGCAGTAACGGGGCGACCACTGAAGCTTTCTTT.